The next 27 T cell receptor beta chains were all read from a single sample in a study of OX40 agonist ivuxolimab in advanced cancers. Generated by immunoSEQ multiplex PCR, the TCRdb table keeps only in-frame clones and is missing some. The sample has under 25,000 clones, roughly 82% seen once. The source material was CD4+ or CD8+ T cells sorted from blood, sampled in a trial of the OX40 agonist ivuxolimab. These receptor sequences come from an adult with an advanced solid tumor such as melanoma, head and neck, liver or kidney cancer.

The rearrangement links TRBV18 to TRBJ2-7, with a weak D call TRBD1 (6 bases). This CDR3 is 15 amino acids long. The V and J ends lost 4 bases and 5 bases respectively, with 18 bases between them. Germline V gene data show CDR1 as KGHSH and CDR2 as LQKENI. This chain's CDR3 is CASSRPWAGENEQYF. The CDR3 bases are TGTGCCAGCTCACGGCCTTGGGCAGGGGAGAACGAGCAGTACTTC.

As DNA, the CDR3 is TGTGCCAGCAGCTTGGTGGCGGGACAAGGGAGCCCCTACAATGAGCAGTTCTTC. Translated, it gives CASSLVAGQGSPYNEQFF. The rearrangement links TRBV5-4 to TRBJ2-1; D is perhaps TRBD1 or TRBD2 (6 bases each). This CDR3 is built from 18 residues. With 0 bases removed from V and 2 bases from J, the gap between germline ends came to 18 bases. Looked up from germline, CDR1 is SGHNT and CDR2 is YYREEE (reference sequence).

J is TRBJ2-1 and V is TRBV5-1, with 9 bases fitting TRBD1. V dropped 7 bases and J dropped 2; count of bases not matched to a gene: 7. Germline CDR1 SGHRS, CDR2 YFSETQ. CDR3 size: 15 residues. The DNA of the CDR3 is TGCGCCAGCGGGACCGGGACAGGGCCCTACAATGAGCAGTTCTTC. Its translation: CASGTGTGPYNEQFF.

The chain links TRBV27 to TRBJ2-7, with D uncertain. The CDR3 runs to 15 residues. V lost 5 bases and J 0 bases, leaving 14 bases between the germline ends. CDR1 is MNHEY, CDR2 SMNVEV, per germline (reference sequence). CDR3 in amino acids: CASSRSGKGSYEQYF. The CDR3 nucleotides read TGTGCCAGCAGTAGGTCGGGTAAGGGCTCCTACGAGCAGTACTTC.

The CDR3, as DNA: TGTGCCAGCAGCGTAGCCCCACATCAGCCCCAGCATTTT. Amino acids: CASSVAPHQPQHF. V usage is TRBV9 and J usage is TRBJ1-5; no definite D call. Germline CDR1 and CDR2: SGDLS and YYNGEE. The V end lost 0 bases, the J end lost 5 bases, and 6 bases lay between the germline ends. The CDR3 is made up of 13 amino acids.

V is TRBV18 and J is TRBJ2-7; TRBD1 agrees at 11 bases. Per germline, CDR1 KGHSH and CDR2 LQKENI. The CDR3 extends over 16 amino acids. V was clipped by 0 bases and J by 1 base; unmatched bases: 2. The CDR3 loop is CASSPPGTGGSYEQYF. The CDR3 nucleotides read TGTGCCAGCTCACCACCTGGGACAGGGGGATCCTACGAGCAGTACTTC.

The chain has TRBV7-3 and TRBJ2-2; no clear D gene. Germline CDR1 SGHTA, CDR2 FQGTGA. Trimming took off 4 bases at V and 8 bases at J, with 11 bases between the two ends. The CDR3 contains 13 residues. CDR3 loop: CASSSANMGELFF. The CDR3 coding sequence is TGTGCCAGCAGCTCTGCTAACATGGGGGAGCTGTTTTTT. Looking up the rest from reference TRBV7-3 and TRBJ2-2 gives the full variable domain: GAGVSQTPSNKVTEKGKYVELRCDPISGHTALYWYRQSLGQGPEFLIYFQGTGAADDSGLPNDRFFAVRPEGSVSTLKIQRTERGDSAVYLCASSSANMGELFFGEGSRLTVL.

This clone was detected a few times. This chain connects TRBV5-1 to TRBJ1-1; TRBD1 is a possible D gene (6 bases). Trimming left V 0 bases short and J 1 base short, with 7 bases between. CDR1 and CDR2 (germline): SGHRS, YFSETQ. The CDR3 has 14 residues. Written as DNA, the CDR3 is TGCGCCAGCAGCTTGGTCAGGGGGAACACTGAAGCTTTCTTT. Translated: CASSLVRGNTEAFF.

The chain uses TRBV18 and TRBJ2-1; TRBD2 aligns across 8 bases. After removal of 8 bases from V and 5 bases from J, the junction contained 11 bases not matched to a gene. The CDR3 is 15 residues long. CDR1 is KGHSH and CDR2 is LQKENI in the germline V gene. The CDR3 here is CASLKQAGDNNEQFF. CDR3 bases: TGTGCCAGCCTGAAACAAGCGGGAGATAACAATGAGCAGTTCTTC.

CDR3 loop: CASRSRTSDYNEQFF. CDR3 sequence (DNA): TGTGCCAGCAGATCACGGACTAGCGATTACAATGAGCAGTTCTTC. The rearrangement links TRBV5-4 to TRBJ2-1; TRBD2 matches at 9 bases. This CDR3 is built from 15 residues. The V gene's germline CDR1 is SGHNT and CDR2 YYREEE (reference sequence). Losses at the gene ends were 5 bases for V and 4 bases for J; bases not matched to a gene: 7.

The chain couples TRBV18 to TRBJ1-1, with D unresolved. Trimming pared 2 bases from V and 1 base from J, leaving 5 bases between. The CDR3 is 13 residues long. Per germline, CDR1 KGHSH and CDR2 LQKENI. The CDR3 protein is CASSPIENTEAFF. The CDR3 DNA is TGTGCCAGCTCACCAATAGAGAACACTGAAGCTTTCTTT.

J is TRBJ2-3 and V is TRBV10-1; D is ambiguous. The CDR3 covers 15 residues. The germline CDR1 and CDR2 sequences are WNHNN and SYGVQD (reference sequence). V lost 4 bases and J 2 bases, leaving 13 bases between the germline ends. For the CDR3, the DNA is TGCGCCAGCAGTGGTGGGCTCCATTTCACAGATACGCAGTATTTT. Protein product: CASSGGLHFTDTQYF.

V and J are TRBV19 and TRBJ2-7; possibly TRBD1 or TRBD2 for D (5 bases each). V lost 2 bases, J lost 3 bases, and 8 bases lay in between. The CDR3 is 13 amino acids. Looked up from germline, CDR1 is LNHDA and CDR2 is SQIVND (reference sequence). The CDR3 DNA sequence: TGTGCCAGTAGTATACGGGGCGACTACGAGCAGTACTTC. This sequence encodes CASSIRGDYEQYF.

V usage is TRBV2 and J usage is TRBJ1-2; D ambiguous. This CDR3 region has 13 residues. In germline, CDR1 is SNHLY, CDR2 FYNNEI. The ends were cut back, 1 base at V and 4 bases at J, with 7 bases in the middle. The CDR3 loop is CASSEELSYGYTF. CDR3 DNA sequence: TGTGCCAGCAGTGAAGAACTGTCCTATGGCTACACCTTC.

The chain couples TRBV5-1 to TRBJ2-3; maybe TRBD1 (5 bases). The CDR3 extends over 16 amino acids. Germline V CDR1 and CDR2: SGHRS, YFSETQ. Between the trimmed V and J ends, which lost 0 bases and 2 bases, there was a span of 13 bases. The CDR3 here is CASSLDARVTTDTQYF. The CDR3 DNA is TGCGCCAGCAGCTTGGATGCCAGGGTGACCACAGATACGCAGTATTTT.

The chain couples TRBV6-5 to TRBJ2-7; 14 positions agree with TRBD2. CDR3 length: 15 amino acids. Germline V gene sequence: CDR1 MNHEY, CDR2 SVGAGI. V lost 4 bases, J lost 4 bases, and 3 bases stayed unmatched. The CDR3 loop is CASSSGTSGRYEQYF. CDR3 DNA sequence: TGTGCCAGCAGTTCCGGGACTAGCGGGAGATACGAGCAGTACTTC.

This clone was recorded a few times. The V and J genes are TRBV7-2 and TRBJ2-3; 9 nucleotides line up with TRBD1. Germline-derived CDR1 and CDR2 are SGHTA and FQGNSA. The J segment lost 0 bases and the V segment lost 5 bases, leaving 15 bases of the junction unmatched. The CDR3 has 19 residues. Written as DNA, the CDR3 is TGTGCCAGCAGCCCGGACAGGGGAAATGCCGTACGGAGCACAGATACGCAGTATTTT. Its protein product is CASSPDRGNAVRSTDTQYF.

The chain has TRBV5-1 and TRBJ1-6; TRBD1 matches at 12 bases. This CDR3 spans 18 amino acids. Germline CDR1 SGHRS, CDR2 YFSETQ. V shed 3 bases and J 6 bases; nucleotides not matched to a gene: 10. The chain's CDR3 is CASSWTGQGARSNSPLHF. CDR3 in DNA: TGCGCCAGCAGCTGGACGGGACAGGGGGCGCGTAGTAATTCACCCCTCCACTTT.

V gene TRBV18 combines with J gene TRBJ2-5, with a tentative D call TRBD2 (6 bases). In germline, CDR1 is KGHSH, CDR2 LQKENI. The CDR3 has 14 residues. The germline V and J ends were trimmed by 0 bases and 5 bases, with 10 bases remaining between them. CDR3 DNA: TGTGCCAGCTCACCACCATCGGGGGACGAGACCCAGTACTTC. Its translation: CASSPPSGDETQYF.

The chain has TRBV6-1 and TRBJ1-6, with D possibly matching TRBD1 (5 bases). The CDR3 sequence is 14 residues long. The V gene lost 7 bases and the J gene lost 10 bases, with 17 bases spanning the gap. Germline V lookup: CDR1 MNHNS, CDR2 SASEGT. CDR3 in DNA: TGTGCCAGCATTCTTGGGGCCCCCGGGTCACCCCTCCACTTT. This codes for CASILGAPGSPLHF.

This rearrangement joins TRBV9 to TRBJ1-3, with D unclear. Trimming left V 0 bases short and J 5 bases short, with 6 bases between. Germline CDR1 SGDLS, CDR2 YYNGEE. CDR3 length: 13 amino acids. The CDR3 is CASSVEGRNTIYF. The DNA of the CDR3 is TGTGCCAGCAGCGTAGAAGGTAGAAACACCATATATTTT.

The DNA of the CDR3 is TGTGCCAGCAGTCATGGACAGGGAGTGGAGAATGAGCAGTTCTTC. Amino acid sequence: CASSHGQGVENEQFF. The genes are TRBV9 and TRBJ2-1; 8 bases are shared with TRBD1. The CDR3 has 15 amino acids. The germline V gene encodes CDR1 SGDLS and CDR2 YYNGEE. V dropped 5 bases and J dropped 7; count of bases not matched to a gene: 11.

V is TRBV28 and J is TRBJ2-5; 8 nucleotides agree with TRBD2. J gave up 13 bases and V 1 base, and 11 bases lay outside the gene matches. Germline CDR1 is MDHEN and CDR2 is SYDVKM. The length of the CDR3 is 14 residues. The chain's CDR3 is CASSLLTSGSLRYF. Here the CDR3 DNA reads TGTGCCAGCAGTTTATTGACAAGCGGGAGTCTGCGGTACTTC.

This clone was picked up one time. V gene TRBV10-2 combines with J gene TRBJ2-2; TRBD2 matches 10 bases. With 4 bases clipped from V and 4 bases from J, the junction kept 3 bases outside the gene matches. There are 15 residues in the CDR3. The germline CDR1 and CDR2 sequences are WSHSY and SAAADI. CDR3 in DNA: TGCGCCAGCAGTGGAGCGGGAGGGGGCACCGGGGAGCTGTTTTTT. Protein product: CASSGAGGGTGELFF.

The chain recombines TRBV18 with TRBJ2-7; D may be TRBD2 (7 bases). Germline CDR1 is KGHSH and CDR2 is LQKENI. There are 14 residues in the CDR3. V was trimmed by 3 bases and J by 2 bases, leaving 11 bases between them. The CDR3 nucleotides are TGTGCCAGCTCACCCGGGGGGACACCCTACGAGCAGTACTTC. Translation gives CASSPGGTPYEQYF.

The chain recombines TRBV28 with TRBJ2-3; 9 bases map to TRBD2. CDR3 size: 17 residues. Germline trimming cut 5 bases from V and 2 bases from J; bases unmatched to any gene: 11. Germline-derived CDR1 and CDR2 are MDHEN and SYDVKM. Here the CDR3 DNA reads TGTGCCAGCAGTCCCCCCGGGACTAGCTCCTTCACAGATACGCAGTATTTT. It codes for CASSPPGTSSFTDTQYF. Full variable domain (outside the CDR3, taken from reference TRBV28 and TRBJ2-3): DVKVTQSSRYLVKRTGEKVFLECVQDMDHENMFWYRQDPGLGLRLIYFSYDVKMKEKGDIPEGYSVSREKKERFSLILESASTNQTSMYLCASSPPGTSSFTDTQYFGPGTRLTVL.

The rearrangement joins TRBV5-1 to TRBJ1-2, with 9 bases lining up with TRBD1. This CDR3 contains 14 residues. Germline V lookup: CDR1 SGHRS, CDR2 YFSETQ. V gave up 4 bases and J gave up 8 bases; unmatched junction bases: 9. The CDR3 bases are TGCGCCAGCAGCGTCTCACAGGGGGCTTACGGCTACACCTTC. Translated: CASSVSQGAYGYTF.